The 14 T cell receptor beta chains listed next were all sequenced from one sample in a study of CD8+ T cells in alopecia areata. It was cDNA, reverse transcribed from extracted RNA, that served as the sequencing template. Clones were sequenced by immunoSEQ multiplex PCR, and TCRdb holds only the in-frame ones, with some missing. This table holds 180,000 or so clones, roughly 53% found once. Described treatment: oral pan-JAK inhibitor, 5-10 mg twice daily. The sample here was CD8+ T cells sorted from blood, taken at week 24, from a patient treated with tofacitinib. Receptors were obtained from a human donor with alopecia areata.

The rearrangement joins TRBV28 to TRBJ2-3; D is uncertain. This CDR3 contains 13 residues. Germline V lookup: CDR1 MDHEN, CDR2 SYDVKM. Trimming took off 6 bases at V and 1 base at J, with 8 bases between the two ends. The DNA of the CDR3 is TGTGCCAGCAGCCAAGCTGGCACAGATACGCAGTATTTT. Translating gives CASSQAGTDTQYF.

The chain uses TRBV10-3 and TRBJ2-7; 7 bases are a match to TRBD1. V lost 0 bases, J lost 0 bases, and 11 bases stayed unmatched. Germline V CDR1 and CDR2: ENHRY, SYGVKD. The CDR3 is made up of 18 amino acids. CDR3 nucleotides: TGTGCCATCAGTGAGTCGATGTCGAGGGACAGAAACTCCTACGAGCAGTACTTC. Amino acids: CAISESMSRDRNSYEQYF.

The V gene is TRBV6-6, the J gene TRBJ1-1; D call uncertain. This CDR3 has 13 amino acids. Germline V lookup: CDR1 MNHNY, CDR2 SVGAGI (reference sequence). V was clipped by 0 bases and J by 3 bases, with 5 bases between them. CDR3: CASSYSYDTEAFF. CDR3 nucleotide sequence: TGTGCCAGCAGTTACTCGTATGACACTGAAGCTTTCTTT.

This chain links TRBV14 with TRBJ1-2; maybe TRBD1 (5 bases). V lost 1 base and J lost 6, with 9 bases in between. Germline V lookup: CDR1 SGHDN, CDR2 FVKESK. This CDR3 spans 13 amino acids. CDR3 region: CASSQGQGHGYTF. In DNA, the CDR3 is TGTGCCAGCAGCCAAGGGCAGGGCCATGGCTACACCTTC.

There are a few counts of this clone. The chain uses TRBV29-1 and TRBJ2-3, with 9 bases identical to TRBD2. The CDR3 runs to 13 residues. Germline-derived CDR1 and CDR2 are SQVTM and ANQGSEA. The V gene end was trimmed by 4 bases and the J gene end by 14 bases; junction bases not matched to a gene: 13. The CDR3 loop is CSVVEKGLASLYF. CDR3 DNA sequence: TGCAGCGTTGTAGAGAAGGGACTAGCTTCTCTGTATTTT.

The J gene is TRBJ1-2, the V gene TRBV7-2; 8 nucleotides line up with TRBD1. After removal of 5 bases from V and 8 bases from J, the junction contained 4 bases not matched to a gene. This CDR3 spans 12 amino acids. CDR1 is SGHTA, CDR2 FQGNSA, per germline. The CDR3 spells CASSNQGAGYTF. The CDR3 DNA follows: TGTGCCAGCAGCAACCAGGGGGCGGGCTACACCTTC.

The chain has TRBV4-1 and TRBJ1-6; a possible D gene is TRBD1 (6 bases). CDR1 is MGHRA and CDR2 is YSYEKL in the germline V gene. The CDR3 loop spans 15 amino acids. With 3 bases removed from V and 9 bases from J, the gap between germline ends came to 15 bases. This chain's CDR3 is CASSQGGHFSSPLHF. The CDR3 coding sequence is TGCGCCAGCAGCCAGGGGGGACACTTTTCTTCACCCCTCCACTTT.

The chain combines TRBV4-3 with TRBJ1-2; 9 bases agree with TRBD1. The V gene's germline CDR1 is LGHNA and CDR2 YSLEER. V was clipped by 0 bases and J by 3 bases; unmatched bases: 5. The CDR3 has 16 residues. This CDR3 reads CASSQDRGQGDYGYTF. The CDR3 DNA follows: TGCGCCAGCAGCCAAGATAGGGGACAGGGTGACTATGGCTACACCTTC.

The CDR3 nucleotides read TGTGCCAGCAGCGTAGGCACAGGGCCTCACGAGCAGTACTTC. Its translation: CASSVGTGPHEQYF. The rearrangement uses TRBV9 and TRBJ2-7; D may be TRBD1 (6 bases). Trimming shortened V by 0 bases and J by 5 bases, and 12 bases separated the two germline ends. CDR1 and CDR2 (germline): SGDLS, YYNGEE. The CDR3 has 14 amino acids.

In DNA, the CDR3 is TGTGCCTGGAGTGGGAAAGAGTACCGTACACCCCTCCACTTT. This codes for CAWSGKEYRTPLHF. This chain connects TRBV30 to TRBJ1-6; D ambiguous. The CDR3 extends over 14 amino acids. V dropped 1 base and J dropped 11 bases, with 15 bases sitting between them. The germline V gene has CDR1 GTSNPN and CDR2 SVGIG (reference sequence). Full variable domain (rest looked up from reference TRBV30 and TRBJ1-6): SQTIHQWPATLVQPVGSPLSLECTVEGTSNPNLYWYRQAAGRGLQLLFYSVGIGQISSEVPQNLSASRPQDRQFILSSKKLLLSDSGFYLCAWSGKEYRTPLHFGNGTRLTVT.

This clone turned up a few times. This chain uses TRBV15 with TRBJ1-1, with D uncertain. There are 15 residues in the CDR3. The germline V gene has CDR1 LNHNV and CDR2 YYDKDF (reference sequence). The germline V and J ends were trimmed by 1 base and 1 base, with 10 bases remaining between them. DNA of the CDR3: TGTGCCACCAGCAGAGTGGCCGAGGGGAACACTGAAGCTTTCTTT. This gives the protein CATSRVAEGNTEAFF.

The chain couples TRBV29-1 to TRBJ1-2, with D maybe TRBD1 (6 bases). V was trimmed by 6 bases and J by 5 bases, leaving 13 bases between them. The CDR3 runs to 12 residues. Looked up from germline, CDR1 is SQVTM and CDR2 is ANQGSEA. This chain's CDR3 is CSVYRDFYGYTF. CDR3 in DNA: TGCAGCGTATACAGGGATTTTTATGGCTACACCTTC.

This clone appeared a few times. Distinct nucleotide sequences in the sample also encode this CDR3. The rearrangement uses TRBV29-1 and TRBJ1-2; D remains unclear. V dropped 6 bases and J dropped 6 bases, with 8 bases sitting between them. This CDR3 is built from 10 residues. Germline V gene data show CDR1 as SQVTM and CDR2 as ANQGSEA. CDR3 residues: CSVPGDGYTF. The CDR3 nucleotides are TGCAGCGTACCTGGTGATGGCTACACCTTC.

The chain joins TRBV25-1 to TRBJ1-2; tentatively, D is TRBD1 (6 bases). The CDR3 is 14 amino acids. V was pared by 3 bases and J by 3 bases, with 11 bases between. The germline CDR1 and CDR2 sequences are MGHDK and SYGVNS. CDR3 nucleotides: TGTGCCAGCAGTGAGGGGGGGCTCTACTATGGCTACACCTTC. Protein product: CASSEGGLYYGYTF.